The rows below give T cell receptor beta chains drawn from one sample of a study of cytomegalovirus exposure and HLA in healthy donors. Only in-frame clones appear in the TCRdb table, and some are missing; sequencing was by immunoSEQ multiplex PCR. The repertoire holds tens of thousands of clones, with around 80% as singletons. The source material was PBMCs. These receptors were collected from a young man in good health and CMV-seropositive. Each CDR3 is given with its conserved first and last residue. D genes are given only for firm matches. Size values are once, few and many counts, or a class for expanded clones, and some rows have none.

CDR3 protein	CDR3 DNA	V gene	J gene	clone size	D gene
CASSRSYSYEQYF	TGTGCCAGCAGCCGATCCTACAGCTACGAGCAGTACTTC	TRBV7-2	TRBJ2-7	NA	NA
CASSLTGTGGEQYF	TGTGCCAGCAGCCTCACCGGGACAGGGGGCGAGCAGTACTTC	TRBV7-2	TRBJ2-7	NA	TRBD1
CASNREREAKNIQYF	TGTGCCAGCAACCGGGAGCGGGAAGCCAAAAACATTCAGTACTTC	TRBV28	TRBJ2-4	NA	TRBD2
CAWSEKGDGANVLTF	TGTGCCTGGAGTGAAAAGGGGGACGGGGCCAACGTCCTGACTTTC	TRBV30	TRBJ2-6	NA	NA
CASRNSGASYEQYF	TGTGCCAGTAGAAATAGCGGGGCCTCCTACGAGCAGTACTTC	TRBV19	TRBJ2-7	once	TRBD2
CASSYLNEQFF	TGTGCCAGCAGCTACCTCAATGAGCAGTTCTTC	TRBV28	TRBJ2-1	NA	NA
CASSPSTGAPTNSPLHF	TGTGCCAGCAGCCCCTCCACAGGGGCCCCTACGAATTCACCCCTCCACTTT	TRBV7-9	TRBJ1-6	NA	TRBD1
CATSRASGGNTIYF	TGTGCCACCAGCAGAGCGTCAGGGGGAAACACCATATATTTT	TRBV15	TRBJ1-3	few	NA
CASSPEGLAGADEQYF	TGTGCCAGCAGCCCAGAGGGTCTAGCGGGAGCGGACGAGCAGTACTTC	TRBV13	TRBJ2-7	NA	TRBD2
CASSFSGTVDYGYTF	TGTGCCAGCAGTTTCTCCGGGACAGTAGACTATGGCTACACCTTC	TRBV28	TRBJ1-2	NA	TRBD1
CASSLSTDYNEQFF	TGTGCCAGCAGCCTTTCGACTGACTACAATGAGCAGTTCTTC	TRBV27	TRBJ2-1	NA	NA
CASREVMRNQPQHF	TGTGCCAGCAGGGAGGTTATGCGCAATCAGCCCCAGCATTTT	TRBV5-4	TRBJ1-5	NA	NA
CASSMPAGQGLDEQHF	TGTGCCAGTAGTATGCCTGCGGGACAGGGCCTAGACGAGCAGCACTTC	TRBV19	TRBJ2-7	NA	TRBD1
CASKSDSNLNTEAFF	TGCGCCAGCAAGTCAGACTCAAACTTGAACACTGAAGCTTTCTTT	TRBV5-1	TRBJ1-1	NA	NA
CASSYRGPGNTIYF	TGTGCCAGTAGTTACAGGGGGCCTGGAAACACCATATATTTT	TRBV19	TRBJ1-3	NA	TRBD1
CASRTDRRDRTQYF	TGTGCCAGCAGAACGGACAGACGAGACAGGACCCAGTACTTC	TRBV5-4	TRBJ2-5	NA	NA
CASSLPGMGEHEKLFF	TGTGCCAGCAGTCTCCCGGGGATGGGAGAGCATGAAAAACTGTTTTTT	TRBV5-8	TRBJ1-4	NA	NA
CASSLSPGGYNEQFF	TGTGCCAGCAGCTTAAGCCCGGGGGGCTACAATGAGCAGTTCTTC	TRBV7-3	TRBJ2-1	few	TRBD2
CATSRGSGRGRDQPQHF	TGTGCCACCAGCAGAGGCTCGGGCAGGGGGCGGGACCAGCCCCAGCATTTT	TRBV15	TRBJ1-5	NA	TRBD1
CASSSDRSDGTQYF	TGCGCCAGCAGCTCGGACAGGTCCGATGGGACCCAGTACTTC	TRBV5-1	TRBJ2-5	NA	TRBD1
CASSPGDLGEQFF	TGCGCCAGCAGCCCGGGGGACTTGGGTGAGCAGTTCTTC	TRBV5-1	TRBJ2-1	few	NA
CATKDRAGNQPQHF	TGTGCCACCAAGGACAGGGCAGGCAATCAGCCCCAGCATTTT	TRBV6-6	TRBJ1-5	NA	TRBD1
CASSLQGGSRKYF	TGTGCTAGCAGCCTCCAAGGGGGATCACGCAAGTACTTC	TRBV7-7	TRBJ2-5	NA	NA
CSVEWEGPEQYF	TGCAGCGTCGAGTGGGAGGGCCCCGAGCAGTACTTC	TRBV29-1	TRBJ2-7	NA	TRBD2
CASSFIQGYTGELFF	TGTGCCAGCAGTTTCATACAGGGGTACACCGGGGAGCTGTTTTTT	TRBV6-5	TRBJ2-2	NA	TRBD1
CASSLGGAANTEAFF	TGCGCCAGCAGCTTGGGCGGGGCCGCGAACACTGAAGCTTTCTTT	TRBV5-1	TRBJ1-1	NA	NA
CASSLNLNYGYTF	TGTGCCAGCAGCTTAAATCTTAACTATGGCTACACCTTC	TRBV11-1	TRBJ1-2	few	NA
CASSLASMNTEAFF	TGCGCCAGCAGCTTGGCGAGCATGAACACTGAAGCTTTCTTT	TRBV5-1	TRBJ1-1	NA	NA
CASFLVGANEKLFF	TGTGCCAGTTTTCTGGTGGGGGCGAATGAAAAACTGTTTTTT	TRBV2	TRBJ1-4	NA	NA
CASNNRGRTYEQYF	TGTGCCAGCAATAACAGGGGCCGAACCTACGAGCAGTACTTC	TRBV27	TRBJ2-7	NA	TRBD1
CSVPLAGGELFF	TGCAGCGTTCCACTAGCGGGAGGGGAGCTGTTTTTT	TRBV29-1	TRBJ2-2	NA	TRBD2
CASSDGIYGYTF	TGTGCCAGCAGTGACGGGATCTATGGCTACACCTTC	TRBV6-1	TRBJ1-2	NA	NA
CSVQKAGGFTDTQYF	TGCAGCGTTCAAAAGGCCGGGGGGTTCACAGATACGCAGTATTTT	TRBV29-1	TRBJ2-3	NA	TRBD2
CSVSSGADAQFF	TGCAGCGTCTCTAGCGGGGCCGACGCGCAGTTCTTC	TRBV29-1	TRBJ2-1	NA	TRBD2
CASSTGEGHTDTQYF	TGTGCCAGTTCGACAGGAGAGGGGCACACAGATACGCAGTATTTT	TRBV19	TRBJ2-3	NA	NA
CASRLQGAGYTF	TGTGCCAGCAGGCTACAGGGGGCTGGCTACACCTTC	TRBV5-6	TRBJ1-2	NA	TRBD1
CASSIRGQGQPQHF	TGTGCCAGTAGTATCAGGGGGCAGGGTCAGCCCCAGCATTTT	TRBV19	TRBJ1-5	NA	TRBD1